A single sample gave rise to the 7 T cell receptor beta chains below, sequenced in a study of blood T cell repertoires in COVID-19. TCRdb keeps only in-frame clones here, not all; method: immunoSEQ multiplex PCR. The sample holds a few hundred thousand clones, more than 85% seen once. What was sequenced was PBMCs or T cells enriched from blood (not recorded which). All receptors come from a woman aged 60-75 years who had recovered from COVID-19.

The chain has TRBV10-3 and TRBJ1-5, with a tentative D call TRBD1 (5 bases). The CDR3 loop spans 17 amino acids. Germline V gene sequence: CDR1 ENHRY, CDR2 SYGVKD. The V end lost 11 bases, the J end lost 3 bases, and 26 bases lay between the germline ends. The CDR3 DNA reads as TGTGCCTCCTCCGGGACTCAGGGAGTAGGGGTCAATCAGCCCCAGCATTTT. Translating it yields CASSGTQGVGVNQPQHF.

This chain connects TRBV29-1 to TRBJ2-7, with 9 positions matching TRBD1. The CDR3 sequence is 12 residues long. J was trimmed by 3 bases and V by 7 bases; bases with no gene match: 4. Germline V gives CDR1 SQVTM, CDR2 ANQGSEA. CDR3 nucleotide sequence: TGCAGCGAAGGGGACAGGGACTACGAGCAGTACGTC. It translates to CSEGDRDYEQYV.

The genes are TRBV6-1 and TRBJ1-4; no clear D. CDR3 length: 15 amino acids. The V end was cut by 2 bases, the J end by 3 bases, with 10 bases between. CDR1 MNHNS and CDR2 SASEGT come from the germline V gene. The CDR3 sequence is CASSEYRVSNEKLFF. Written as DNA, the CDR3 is TGTGCCAGCAGTGAATACCGGGTATCTAATGAAAAACTGTTTTTT.

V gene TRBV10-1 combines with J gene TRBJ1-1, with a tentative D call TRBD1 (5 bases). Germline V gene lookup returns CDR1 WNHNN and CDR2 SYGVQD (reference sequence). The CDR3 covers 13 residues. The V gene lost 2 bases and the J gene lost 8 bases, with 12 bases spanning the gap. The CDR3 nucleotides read TGCGCCAGCAGTGAGGGGCAGGGAAGAGAAGCTTTCTTT. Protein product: CASSEGQGREAFF.

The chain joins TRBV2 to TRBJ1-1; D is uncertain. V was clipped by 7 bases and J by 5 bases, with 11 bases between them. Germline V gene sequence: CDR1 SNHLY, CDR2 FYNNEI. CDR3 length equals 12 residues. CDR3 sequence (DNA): TGTGCCAGCATGCGTGCAGGTACTGAAGCTTTCTTT. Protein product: CASMRAGTEAFF.

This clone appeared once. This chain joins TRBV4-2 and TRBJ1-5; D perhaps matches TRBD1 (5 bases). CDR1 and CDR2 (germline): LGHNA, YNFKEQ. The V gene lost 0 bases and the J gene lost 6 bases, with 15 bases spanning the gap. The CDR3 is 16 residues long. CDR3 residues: CASSQDMGRDAQPQHF. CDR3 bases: TGTGCCAGCAGCCAAGATATGGGCAGGGATGCTCAGCCCCAGCATTTT.

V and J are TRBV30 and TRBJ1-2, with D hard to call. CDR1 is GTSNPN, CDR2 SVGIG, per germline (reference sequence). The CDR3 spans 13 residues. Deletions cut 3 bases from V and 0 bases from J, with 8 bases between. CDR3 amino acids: CAWRRAPNYGYTF. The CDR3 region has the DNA TGTGCCTGGAGACGCGCCCCTAACTATGGCTACACCTTC.